This T cell receptor (beta chain) is drawn from a study of blood T cells in healthy people across ages (dated by TCRdb to the mid-2010s). Some background on the complete study: In model experiments, template switching captured roughly one uniquely barcoded TCR beta cDNA molecule for every two T cells. The donors were split into four age groups: young (average 16 years), middle-aged (more than 35), aged (over 55) and long-lived (approximately 80). To avoid experimental bias, donors of different ages were spread randomly across the sequencing lanes. The study analyzed two additional independent replicas of 1 million unique cDNA reads from the same blood draw for two donors, one aged 18 to 30 and one aged 80 or older. Using deep sequencing normalized with unique cDNA molecular identifiers, the study measured how TCR beta repertoire diversity changes with age.

The library was generated by 5' RACE. The reads were generated on an Illumina HiSeq 2500. A second roughly 7 to 12 cycle PCR used a sample-barcoded 5' primer and a J-beta primer mix. A unique molecular identifier was introduced onto each TCR beta cDNA molecule by a template-switch 5' adaptor carrying 12 random nucleotides. At least 3 million CDR3-containing paired-end reads were obtained from each sample. All of the RNA was converted into first-strand cDNA using the Mint cDNA synthesis kit, with a TRBC-specific oligonucleotide serving as the primer. Following uracil-DNA glycosylase treatment, a first 18-cycle PCR with universal primers M1SS and BC2_uni_R was performed on all cDNA. The original pipeline was this. For normalization, 1 million high-quality reads, each with a distinct molecular identifier, were randomly selected from each sample. Instead of being binned into consensus sequences, reads with shared molecular identifiers were discarded. MiTCR, run with a Q25 quality threshold and the strictest error-elimination algorithm, handled CDR3 identification, clonotype clustering and error correction. A nonparametric unseen species model with Euler transformation was used to estimate lower-bound total TCR beta diversity. The public reads were reprocessed in TCRdb via fastp at Q25 and MiXCR, keeping in-frame beta chains. One record per CDR3 amino acid sequence lists the most common genes and DNA. TCRdb, rather than the study authors, made the V and J calls. Present in this sample are approximately 690,000 distinct CDR3 sequences, 45% to 65% of which were seen just once. The top ten hold more than 35% of the sample.

Study-level results and caveats: There was a strong correlation between observed TCR beta diversity and the percentage of naive T cells measured by flow cytometry. Since profiling was done on bulk unsorted PBMCs, naive and antigen-experienced compartments could not be conclusively compared. Compared with the aged group, more naive CD4+ T cells, fewer expanded clones and increased TCR diversity were shown by the long-lived group, suggesting age selection. The CMV infection status of donors was not known, potentially confounding age-related changes in expanded clonotypes. As age increased, observed TCR beta diversity per million T cells dropped in a roughly linear way, and a significant reduction was already evident by age 40. Estimates of total diversity from one million sequenced T cells were regarded as lower bounds and underestimates.

Concerning this clonotype: The antigen it recognizes is unknown. Base qualities are missing; no much larger clone stands one base away.

The donors were roughly 39 Caucasian individuals from Russia, aged 6 to 90 years, who were systemically healthy. Each donor gave approximately 9.4 milliliters of peripheral blood, drawn into EDTA-treated Vacutainer tubes. Ficoll-Paque density-gradient centrifugation was used to isolate PBMCs, with at least 7 million per sample. Total RNA was extracted from PBMCs with Trizol reagent, with at least 5.5 micrograms obtained per sample. For every donor, flow cytometry on a PBMC aliquot measured the percentage of naive CD45RAhigh/CD27high T cells. Sequences were obtained from blood. This TCR was recovered from a man between 60 and 70 years old in good health.

The bases are TGTGCCACCAGTGTCGGGGCAGGAGAGACCCAGTACTTC. Translation gives CATSVGAGETQYF. The receptor chain draws on TRBV24-1 and TRBJ2-5; the D segment might be TRBD1 or TRBD2, since each matches 5 bases. Cut back by 5 bases and 4 bases, the V and J ends lie 10 bases apart. The CDR3, cysteine through phenylalanine, is 13 amino acids long. Only the CDR3 region is kept as DNA, spanning 39 bases read in frame from base 1. CDR1 KGHDR and CDR2 SFDVKD were looked up in the germline V gene.